This TCR beta chain was found in a study of tumor and adjacent non-tumor tissue in lung cancer. Findings and limits, study-wide: In normal lung, the top 100 clones were significantly more dominant than in tumor.

No cell sorting was done before RNA was extracted from the tissue. Germline V gene data show CDR1 as DFQATT and CDR2 as SNEGSKA (reference sequence). The CDR3 spans 13 residues. A modified ARM-PCR protocol with three rounds of nested PCR amplified TCRbeta. TCRdb redid the calling of the multiplex PCR reads with MiXCR, one entry per CDR3 protein. The sample has about 140,000 distinct CDR3 sequences, 60% to 70% seen once. A word on this clonotype: Its antigen is not identified. Compared with germline, one end of the junction differs, possibly owing to a read error.

The chain is built from TRBV20-1 and TRBJ2-5; 7 positions agree with TRBD1. The TCR sequence derives from a man aged 55-75 years with small cell lung cancer. Sequenced material: lung tumor tissue. The CDR3 DNA reads TGCAGTACCAAGGGGGCCGGCAAAGAGATCCAGTACTTC. It encodes CSTKGAGKEIQYF.